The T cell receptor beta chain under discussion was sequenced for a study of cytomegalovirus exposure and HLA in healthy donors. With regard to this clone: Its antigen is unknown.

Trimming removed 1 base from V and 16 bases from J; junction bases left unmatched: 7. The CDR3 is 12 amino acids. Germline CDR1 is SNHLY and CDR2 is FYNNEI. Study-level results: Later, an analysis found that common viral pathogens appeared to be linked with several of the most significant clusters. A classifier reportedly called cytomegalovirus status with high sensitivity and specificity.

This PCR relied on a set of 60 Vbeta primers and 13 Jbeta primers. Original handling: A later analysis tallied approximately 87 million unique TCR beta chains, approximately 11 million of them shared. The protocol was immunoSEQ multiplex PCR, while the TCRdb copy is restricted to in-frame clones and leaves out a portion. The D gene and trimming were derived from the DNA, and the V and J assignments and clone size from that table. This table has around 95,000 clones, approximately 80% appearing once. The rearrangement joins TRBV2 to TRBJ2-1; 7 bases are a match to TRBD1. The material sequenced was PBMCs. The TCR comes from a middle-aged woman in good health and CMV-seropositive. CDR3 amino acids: CASSEGGGRDFF. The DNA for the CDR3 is TGTGCCAGCAGTGAAGGAGGGGGCAGGGATTTCTTC.